A single sample is the source of the 13 T cell receptor beta chains below, sequenced in a study of blood T cell repertoires in COVID-19. TCRdb's table, derived via immunoSEQ multiplex PCR, lists solely in-frame clones and lacks some. The data hold about 200,000 clones, with 80% observed a single time. The sequenced sample consisted of peripheral blood. These TCRs come from a woman in her seventies with acute or convalescent COVID-19.

This sequence joins TRBV11-1 and TRBJ1-1; possible D gene TRBD1, 5 bases. The germline V gene has CDR1 SGHAT and CDR2 FQDESV (reference sequence). V was clipped by 5 bases and J by 1 base, with 8 bases between them. The CDR3 spans 13 residues. The CDR3 is CASSQTGNTEAFF. Here the CDR3 DNA reads TGTGCCAGCAGCCAAACAGGGAACACTGAAGCTTTCTTT.

The chain's CDR3 is CASRERKQGYNNGYTF. For the CDR3, the DNA is TGTGCCAGCAGGGAACGTAAACAGGGGTATAATAATGGCTACACCTTC. The chain employs TRBV6-6 and TRBJ1-2, with 7 positions matching TRBD1. Germline V lookup: CDR1 MNHNY, CDR2 SVGAGI (reference sequence). V trimming: 6 bases; J trimming: 6 bases; junction bases outside the gene matches: 16. The CDR3 runs to 16 residues.

The CDR3 spells CASSVDRDSPLHF. The CDR3 DNA is TGTGCCAGCAGCGTAGACAGAGATTCACCCCTCCACTTT. The rearrangement uses TRBV9 and TRBJ1-6; no firm D call. The CDR3 has 13 amino acids. Between the trimmed V and J ends, which lost 0 bases and 8 bases, there was a span of 6 bases. Per germline, CDR1 SGDLS and CDR2 YYNGEE. The complete variable domain, with remaining parts taken from reference TRBV9 and TRBJ1-6, reads DSGVTQTPKHLITATGQRVTLRCSPRSGDLSVYWYQQSLDQGLQFLIQYYNGEERAKGNILERFSAQQFPDLHSELNLSSLELGDSALYFCASSVDRDSPLHFGNGTRLTVT.

V is TRBV20-1 and J is TRBJ1-1; maybe TRBD1 (5 bases). V was pared by 1 base and J by 10 bases, with 10 bases between. The CDR3 is 11 amino acids. Germline lookup yields CDR1 DFQATT and CDR2 SNEGSKA (reference sequence). CDR3 in DNA: TGCAGTGCTAGAGTAGGTCAGGGAGCTTTCTTT. Translated, it gives CSARVGQGAFF.

The genes are TRBV19 and TRBJ2-6, with D perhaps TRBD1 (6 bases). Trimming removed 3 bases from V and 0 bases from J, with 9 bases in between. The CDR3 totals 16 residues. CDR1 and CDR2 (germline): LNHDA, SQIVND (reference sequence). CDR3 in amino acids: CASSMGRGSGANVLTF. The CDR3 DNA sequence: TGTGCCAGTAGTATGGGCAGGGGCTCTGGGGCCAACGTCCTGACTTTC.

The chain carries TRBV7-8 and TRBJ1-3, with D hard to call. The CDR3 extends over 15 amino acids. CDR1 and CDR2 (germline): SGHVS, FQNEAQ. V was pared by 6 bases and J by 0 bases, with 12 bases between. CDR3 sequence reads: CASSPRRGSGNTIYF. The CDR3 DNA reads as TGTGCCAGCAGTCCCAGACGGGGCTCTGGAAACACCATATATTTT. Looking up the rest from reference TRBV7-8 and TRBJ1-3 gives the full variable domain: GAGVSQSPRYKVAKRGQDVALRCDPISGHVSLFWYQQALGQGPEFLTYFQNEAQLDKSGLPSDRFFAERPEGSVSTLKIQRTQQEDSAVYLCASSPRRGSGNTIYFGEGSWLTVV.

V is TRBV7-9 and J is TRBJ2-3; TRBD2 aligns across 7 bases. J was trimmed by 2 bases and V by 5 bases; bases with no gene match: 16. Germline V gene data show CDR1 as SEHNR and CDR2 as FQNEAQ (reference sequence). The CDR3 spans 18 residues. CDR3 amino acids: CASSRSWEGRGATDTQYF. The DNA for the CDR3 is TGTGCCAGCAGCCGCAGCTGGGAGGGAAGGGGTGCCACAGATACGCAGTATTTT.

This clone came up once. The J gene is TRBJ1-1, the V gene TRBV18; a possible D gene is TRBD1 (6 bases). The CDR3 sequence is 14 residues long. Trimming pared 4 bases from V and 4 bases from J, leaving 13 bases between. Per germline, CDR1 KGHSH and CDR2 LQKENI. CDR3 region: CASSQPGVGTEAFF. For the CDR3, the DNA is TGTGCCAGCTCACAACCAGGGGTGGGCACTGAAGCTTTCTTT.

The chain links TRBV2 to TRBJ2-2, with TRBD2 as a possible D gene (6 bases). This CDR3 region has 14 residues. Per germline, CDR1 SNHLY and CDR2 FYNNEI. The V and J ends lost 7 bases and 1 base respectively, with 10 bases between them. This CDR3 is CASTREKNTGELFF. The CDR3 region has the DNA TGTGCCAGCACACGGGAGAAGAACACCGGGGAGCTGTTTTTT.

V usage is TRBV11-2 and J usage is TRBJ2-7; D might be TRBD2 (6 bases). The germline V and J ends were trimmed by 4 bases and 1 base, with 14 bases remaining between them. The germline V gene has CDR1 SGHAT and CDR2 FQNNGV. The CDR3 has 15 amino acids. The CDR3 nucleotides read TGTGCCAGCAGCTCCGACCCGGGACTGTCCTACGAGCAGTACTTC. This encodes CASSSDPGLSYEQYF.

The CDR3 region is CASSSDRGGNSPLHF. Here the CDR3 DNA reads TGTGCCAGCAGTTCGGACAGGGGCGGTAATTCACCCCTCCACTTT. The rearrangement uses TRBV28 and TRBJ1-6, with 9 bases lining up with TRBD1. The J segment lost 6 bases and the V segment lost 4 bases, leaving 4 bases of the junction unmatched. The CDR3 loop spans 15 amino acids. CDR1 and CDR2 (germline): MDHEN, SYDVKM.

The chain uses TRBV3-1 (or the pseudogene TRBV3-2) and TRBJ1-1; tentative D call: TRBD1 (5 bases). This CDR3 is 14 amino acids long. The V end was cut by 2 bases, the J end by 8 bases, with 15 bases between. Germline-derived CDR1 and CDR2 are LGHDT and YNNKEL (reference sequence). CDR3 loop: CASSQPGTGREAFF. CDR3 DNA: TGTGCCAGCAGCCAACCTGGGACGGGGAGGGAAGCTTTCTTT.

The genes are TRBV2 and TRBJ1-5; 9 bases agree with TRBD1. Germline CDR1 reads SNHLY; CDR2 reads FYNNEI. V dropped 5 bases and J dropped 6; count of bases not matched to a gene: 8. The CDR3 contains 15 residues. The CDR3 protein is CASSRQGGGFQPQHF. CDR3 DNA: TGTGCCAGCAGTAGACAGGGGGGAGGCTTTCAGCCCCAGCATTTT.